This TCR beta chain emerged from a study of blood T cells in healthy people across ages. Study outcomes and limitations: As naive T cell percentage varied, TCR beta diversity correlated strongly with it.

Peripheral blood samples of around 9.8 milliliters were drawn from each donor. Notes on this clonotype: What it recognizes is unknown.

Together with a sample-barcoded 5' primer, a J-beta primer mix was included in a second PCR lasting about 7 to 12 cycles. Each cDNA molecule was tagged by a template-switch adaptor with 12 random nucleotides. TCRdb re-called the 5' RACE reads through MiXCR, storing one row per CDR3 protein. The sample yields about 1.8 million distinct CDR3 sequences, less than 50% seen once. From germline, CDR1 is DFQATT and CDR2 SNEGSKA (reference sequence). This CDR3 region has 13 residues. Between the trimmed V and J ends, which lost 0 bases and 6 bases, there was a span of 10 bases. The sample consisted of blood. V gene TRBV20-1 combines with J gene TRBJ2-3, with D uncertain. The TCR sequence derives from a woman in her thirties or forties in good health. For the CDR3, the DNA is TGCAGTGCTAGAGATGTGAACTGGGATACGCAGTATTTT. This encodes CSARDVNWDTQYF.